Listed below are T cell receptor beta chains from one sample, sequenced in a study of shared clonotypes between healthy human individuals. The data were produced by immunoSEQ multiplex PCR, yet TCRdb's version contains in-frame clones alone and is incomplete. The sample has 2 million to 2.5 million clones, over 85% seen once. The material sequenced was naive CD4+ T cells from PBMCs. The receptors originated from a man between 18 and 29 years old in good health. Some clones in this sample may be carry-over from other donors' samples. Both conserved end residues are part of each CDR3. Fields, in order: V gene, clone size, CDR3 length, D gene, J gene, CDR3 protein, CDR3 DNA. The D gene is left open where the match is weak. Part of the rows lack a size; the others show once, few, many or a class for expanded clones.

>TRBV9|NA|16|NA|TRBJ2-3
CASSVGGSQVTDTQYF
TGTGCCAGCAGCGTAGGAGGGTCCCAGGTCACAGATACGCAGTATTTT
>TRBV5-4|NA|13|NA|TRBJ2-2
CASTDINTGELFF
TGTGCCAGCACCGACATCAACACCGGGGAGCTGTTTTTT
>TRBV7-6|once|12|NA|TRBJ2-5
CASSNSQETQYF
TGTGCCAGCAGTAACTCCCAGGAGACCCAGTACTTC
>TRBV10-3|NA|15|NA|TRBJ2-7
CATGGGQILSYEQYF
TGTGCCACGGGGGGAGGACAGATACTGTCCTACGAGCAGTACTTC
>TRBV5-4|NA|15|TRBD1|TRBJ2-3
CASSSRQGPTDTQYF
TGTGCCAGCAGCTCACGACAGGGGCCGACAGATACGCAGTATTTT
>TRBV10-3|NA|14|NA|TRBJ1-1
CAISEFRVATEAFF
TGTGCCATCAGTGAGTTCAGGGTTGCCACTGAAGCTTTCTTT
>TRBV11-2|NA|18|TRBD2|TRBJ2-1
CASSFPTRLAGHYNEQFF
TGTGCCAGCAGCTTCCCAACTCGCCTAGCGGGCCACTACAATGAGCAGTTCTTC
>TRBV7-3|NA|15|NA|TRBJ2-1
CASSTPGLPYNEQFF
TGTGCCAGCAGCACCCCGGGACTCCCTTACAATGAGCAGTTCTTC
>TRBV5-1|NA|15|NA|TRBJ2-3
CASSLFFSGTDTQYF
TGCGCCAGCAGCTTATTCTTTTCGGGCACAGATACGCAGTATTTT
>TRBV27|NA|16|TRBD1|TRBJ2-7
CASTLRGQGVPYEQYF
TGTGCCAGCACACTCCGAGGACAGGGGGTCCCCTACGAGCAGTACTTC
>TRBV19|NA|14|NA|TRBJ1-6
CASSKQGEGSPLHF
TGTGCCAGTAGTAAGCAGGGTGAGGGTTCACCCCTCCACTTT
>TRBV11-3|NA|17|TRBD1|TRBJ2-3
CASSFAGPGTGTDTQYF
TGTGCCAGCAGCTTTGCCGGGCCTGGGACAGGCACAGATACGCAGTATTTT
>TRBV5-1|NA|16|NA|TRBJ2-6
CASSLVSGAGANVLTF
TGCGCCAGCAGCTTGGTGTCAGGGGCTGGGGCCAACGTCCTGACTTTC
>TRBV5-6|NA|14|NA|TRBJ2-2
CASSFVGRSGELFF
TGTGCCAGCAGCTTCGTAGGCCGGTCTGGGGAGCTGTTTTTT
>TRBV7-9|NA|16|NA|TRBJ2-1
CASSSFTGTPYNEQFF
TGTGCCAGCAGCTCATTCACCGGGACACCGTACAATGAGCAGTTCTTC
>TRBV29-1|NA|14|NA|TRBJ2-1
CSVEEHTFYNEQFF
TGCAGCGTTGAAGAACACACGTTCTACAATGAGCAGTTCTTC
>TRBV14|NA|15|NA|TRBJ1-3
CASSQEDRYGNTIYF
TGTGCCAGCAGCCAAGAGGATCGATATGGGAACACCATATATTTT
>TRBV25-1|NA|16|NA|TRBJ1-2
CASSESLVGYNYGYTF
TGTGCCAGCAGTGAATCTCTGGTCGGATATAACTATGGCTACACCTTC
>TRBV6-4|few|15|TRBD2|TRBJ2-1
CASSDTSGDYNEQFF
TGTGCCAGCAGTGACACCAGCGGGGATTACAATGAGCAGTTCTTC
>TRBV27|NA|15|TRBD2|TRBJ2-1
CASTWGLAGYNEQFF
TGTGCCAGCACCTGGGGGCTAGCGGGTTACAATGAGCAGTTCTTC
>TRBV5-4|NA|13|NA|TRBJ2-2
CASSLRNTGELFF
TGTGCCAGCAGCTTGAGGAACACCGGGGAGCTGTTTTTT
>TRBV7-8|NA|14|NA|TRBJ1-4
CASSLGYANEKLFF
TGTGCCAGCAGCTTAGGGTATGCTAATGAAAAACTGTTTTTT
>TRBV7-9|NA|14|NA|TRBJ2-7
CASSLQGKGYEQYF
TGTGCCAGCAGCTTGCAGGGAAAAGGGTACGAGCAGTACTTC
>TRBV19|NA|14|NA|TRBJ1-2
CASSTPGRVRGYTF
TGTGCCAGTAGTACCCCGGGCAGGGTGCGGGGCTACACCTTC
>TRBV7-9|few|15|NA|TRBJ1-1
CASSPVGPMNTEAFF
TGTGCCAGCAGCCCCGTGGGACCCATGAACACTGAAGCTTTCTTT
>TRBV7-8|NA|15|NA|TRBJ2-3
CASSLDTGRTDTQYF
TGTGCCAGCAGCTTAGATACAGGGAGAACAGATACGCAGTATTTT
>TRBV25-1|NA|17|NA|TRBJ1-3
CASSELGTASSGNTIYF
TGTGCCAGCAGTGAATTGGGAACTGCCTCCTCTGGAAACACCATATATTTT
>TRBV5-1|NA|15|NA|TRBJ2-2
CASSLGTPNTGELFF
TGCGCCAGCAGCTTGGGGACTCCGAACACCGGGGAGCTGTTTTTT
>TRBV28|NA|12|NA|TRBJ1-1
CASSLTGTEAFF
TGTGCCAGCAGTTTAACGGGGACTGAAGCTTTCTTT
>TRBV14|NA|20|NA|TRBJ2-7
CASSYTAGPRAAGPTYEQYF
TGTGCCAGCAGCTATACGGCCGGGCCCCGTGCGGCGGGACCTACCTACGAGCAGTACTTC
>TRBV4-3|NA|12|NA|TRBJ1-2
CASSQDSYGYTF
TGCGCCAGCAGCCAAGACAGCTATGGCTACACCTTC
>TRBV5-1|NA|14|TRBD2|TRBJ2-3
CASSLAGTKNTQYF
TGCGCCAGCAGCTTGGCGGGGACTAAAAATACGCAGTATTTT
>TRBV19|NA|14|TRBD2|TRBJ2-7
CASRRTSGNYEQYF
TGTGCCAGTAGACGGACTAGCGGGAACTACGAGCAGTACTTC
>TRBV11-2|NA|15|NA|TRBJ2-3
CASSPGATYTDTQYF
TGTGCCAGCAGCCCAGGGGCTACTTACACAGATACGCAGTATTTT
>TRBV28|once|13|NA|TRBJ2-7
CASRNAPPYEQYF
TGTGCCAGCAGAAATGCCCCGCCCTACGAGCAGTACTTC
>TRBV28|NA|11|NA|TRBJ1-5
CASSQNQPQHF
TGTGCCAGCAGTCAGAATCAGCCCCAGCATTTT
>TRBV7-7|NA|14|NA|TRBJ2-5
CASSLATDQRPKYF
TGTGCCAGCAGCTTAGCGACAGATCAGAGACCCAAGTACTTC
>TRBV2|once|18|TRBD2|TRBJ2-5
CASTVGLAGGGLQETQYF
TGTGCCAGCACCGTGGGACTAGCGGGAGGGGGCCTCCAAGAGACCCAGTACTTC
>TRBV6-1|NA|11|NA|TRBJ2-3
CASNVRDTQYF
TGTGCCAGCAATGTCCGGGATACGCAGTATTTT
>TRBV7-3|NA|15|NA|TRBJ2-1
CASRQGGSSYNEQFF
TGTGCCAGCAGGCAAGGAGGGTCCTCCTACAATGAGCAGTTCTTC
>TRBV7-9|NA|13|NA|TRBJ1-2
CASSLDAGGGYTF
TGTGCCAGCAGCTTAGATGCGGGAGGTGGCTACACCTTC